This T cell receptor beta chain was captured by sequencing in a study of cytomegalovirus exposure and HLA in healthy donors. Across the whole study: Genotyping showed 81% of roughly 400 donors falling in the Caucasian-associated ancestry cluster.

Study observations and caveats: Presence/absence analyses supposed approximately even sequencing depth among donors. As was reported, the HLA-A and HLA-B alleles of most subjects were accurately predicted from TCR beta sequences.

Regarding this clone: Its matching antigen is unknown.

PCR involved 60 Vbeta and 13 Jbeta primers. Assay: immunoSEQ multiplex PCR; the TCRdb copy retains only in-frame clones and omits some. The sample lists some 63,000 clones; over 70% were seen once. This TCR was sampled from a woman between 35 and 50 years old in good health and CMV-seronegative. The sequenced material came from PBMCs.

The CDR3 here is CASSSQGQGSGYTF. The DNA for the CDR3 is TGTGCCAGCTCATCCCAGGGACAGGGTAGCGGCTACACCTTC. The gene calls are TRBV18 and TRBJ1-2, with 9 bases matching TRBD1. V was clipped by 5 bases and J by 8 bases; unmatched bases: 9. CDR3 length: 14 amino acids. CDR1 KGHSH and CDR2 LQKENI come from the germline V gene. Full variable domain (missing parts from reference TRBV18 and TRBJ1-2): NAGVMQNPRHLVRRRGQEARLRCSPMKGHSHVYWYRQLPEEGLKFMVYLQKENIIDESGMPKERFSAEFPKEGPSILRIQQVVRGDSAAYFCASSSQGQGSGYTFGSGTRLTVV.